The 14 T cell receptor beta chains reported below all come from one sample, sequenced in a study of response to subunit inactivated influenza vaccine. TCRdb redid the calling of the RT-PCR reads with MiXCR, one entry per CDR3 protein. Here the sample spans under 200,000 distinct CDR3 sequences, around 12% being singletons. The sample also formed part of further work on T cells expressing NK-cell markers. That source adds: A 5'RACE template switching approach incorporating UMIs was used to make TCR beta cDNA.

Sequencing was performed on CD8+ T cells sorted from PBMCs, taken less than 13 days after vaccination. These receptors originate from a man aged 45-65 years who received an inactivated influenza vaccine.

This clonotype was counted a few times. V is TRBV5-1 and J is TRBJ2-1; D may be TRBD2 (5 bases). The V gene lost 3 bases and the J gene lost 0 bases, with 7 bases spanning the gap. The CDR3 has 14 residues. Germline V gives CDR1 SGHRS, CDR2 YFSETQ. In nucleotides, the CDR3 is TGCGCCAGCAGCTCCGGGGACTCCTACAATGAGCAGTTCTTC. It yields the protein CASSSGDSYNEQFF.

A few counts support this clonotype. The V call is TRBV12-3 or TRBV12-4, the J call TRBJ1-2; TRBD1 might be the D (5 bases). The CDR3 length is 15 residues. V lost 5 bases, J lost 4 bases, and 17 bases lay in between. This chain's CDR3 is CASSPPGGGPYGYTF. The CDR3 bases are TGTGCCAGCAGTCCACCCGGTGGGGGACCCTATGGCTACACCTTC.

J is TRBJ2-7 and V is TRBV6-5; a weak D match, TRBD2 (6 bases). The CDR3 has 18 residues. The V and J ends lost 0 bases and 2 bases respectively, with 20 bases between them. From germline, CDR1 is MNHEY and CDR2 SVGAGI. CDR3 protein: CASSYSMEGPGSTYEQYF. In nucleotides, the CDR3 is TGTGCCAGCAGTTACTCGATGGAGGGACCGGGGTCGACCTACGAGCAGTACTTC.

Written as DNA, the CDR3 is TGTGCCAGCAGTTTATTCGGGGGGCGGACCTACGAGCAGTACTTC. Translation gives CASSLFGGRTYEQYF. The V call is TRBV28, the J call TRBJ2-7; weak D call: TRBD2 (7 bases). The germline V gene encodes CDR1 MDHEN and CDR2 SYDVKM. The CDR3 spans 15 residues. The V end lost 1 base, the J end lost 2 bases, and 12 bases lay between the germline ends.

This clonotype was observed a handful of times. The V call is TRBV28, the J call TRBJ1-5, with TRBD1 identical over 7 bases. This CDR3 has 16 residues. Trimming took 4 bases from V and 2 from J; bases not matched to a gene: 8. Germline CDR1 reads MDHEN; CDR2 reads SYDVKM. CDR3 sequence: CASSSTDRVGNQPQHF. CDR3 DNA sequence: TGTGCCAGCAGTTCAACTGACAGGGTGGGCAATCAGCCCCAGCATTTT. Full variable domain (remainder filled in from reference TRBV28 and TRBJ1-5): DVKVTQSSRYLVKRTGEKVFLECVQDMDHENMFWYRQDPGLGLRLIYFSYDVKMKEKGDIPEGYSVSREKKERFSLILESASTNQTSMYLCASSSTDRVGNQPQHFGDGTRLSIL.

This clonotype was counted a few times. CDR3 DNA sequence: TGCAGTGCTAGTGGGGCGGCCACCTACGAGCAGTACTTC. This encodes CSASGAATYEQYF. This sequence joins TRBV20-1 and TRBJ2-7, with D tentatively TRBD1 (5 bases). V gave up 3 bases and J gave up 2 bases, with 11 bases separating them. From germline, CDR1 is DFQATT and CDR2 SNEGSKA (reference sequence). The CDR3 extends over 13 amino acids.

This clonotype appeared a few times. The chain links TRBV13 to TRBJ2-7; D not certain. Trimming shortened V by 3 bases and J by 5 bases, and 17 bases separated the two germline ends. The CDR3 covers 15 residues. CDR1 is PRHDT, CDR2 FYEKMQ, per germline (reference sequence). The CDR3 spells CASSLGQGVEDEQYF. The CDR3 DNA sequence: TGTGCCAGCAGCTTGGGCCAAGGAGTCGAGGACGAGCAGTACTTC.

This clonotype was seen a handful of times. This chain connects TRBV11-3 to TRBJ2-5, with D tentatively TRBD1 (6 bases). Germline loops: CDR1 SGHNT, CDR2 YENEEA. This CDR3 is 15 amino acids long. The V end was cut by 2 bases, the J end by 5 bases, with 15 bases between. CDR3 loop: CASSLSSQGKETQYF. The CDR3 coding sequence is TGTGCCAGCAGCTTAAGTTCTCAGGGGAAGGAGACCCAGTACTTC.

This chain joins TRBV11-2 and TRBJ2-1; perhaps TRBD2 as D (6 bases). This CDR3 is built from 16 residues. V shed 5 bases and J shed 8 bases, with 22 bases lying between them. Germline V gives CDR1 SGHAT, CDR2 FQNNGV. CDR3 amino acids: CASSPEGPGAVYEQFF. The CDR3 DNA follows: TGTGCCAGCAGCCCGGAGGGACCAGGAGCTGTTTATGAGCAGTTCTTC.

This clonotype has a handful of counts. The V gene is TRBV7-9, the J gene TRBJ1-1; D is perhaps TRBD1 (5 bases). The CDR3 runs 14 residues. Germline-derived CDR1 and CDR2 are SEHNR and FQNEAQ (reference sequence). V shed 5 bases and J shed 0 bases, with 10 bases lying between them. Here the CDR3 reads CASSVGHMNTEAFF. The CDR3 region has the DNA TGTGCCAGCAGCGTTGGACATATGAACACTGAAGCTTTCTTT.

The gene calls are TRBV9 and TRBJ2-5, with 8 bases that match TRBD1. Trimming removed 3 bases from V and 1 base from J; junction bases left unmatched: 11. Looked up from germline, CDR1 is SGDLS and CDR2 is YYNGEE. The CDR3 covers 17 residues. CDR3 bases: TGTGCCAGCAGCGACGCAGGTATCAGGGGGCCCCAAGAGACCCAGTACTTC. Translating gives CASSDAGIRGPQETQYF.

This clonotype was detected ten times or more. The chain has TRBV7-8 and TRBJ2-5; TRBD2 is a possible D gene (5 bases). Trimming pared 3 bases from V and 1 base from J, leaving 15 bases between. Germline V gives CDR1 SGHVS, CDR2 FQNEAQ. There are 16 residues in the CDR3. In nucleotides, the CDR3 is TGTGCCAGCAGCTTGCTGGCAGGACTCCCCCAAGAGACCCAGTACTTC. Encoded protein: CASSLLAGLPQETQYF. The full variable domain, in which reference TRBV7-8 and TRBJ2-5 provide the parts outside the CDR3, is GAGVSQSPRYKVAKRGQDVALRCDPISGHVSLFWYQQALGQGPEFLTYFQNEAQLDKSGLPSDRFFAERPEGSVSTLKIQRTQQEDSAVYLCASSLLAGLPQETQYFGPGTRLLVL.

In this sample, this clonotype turned up a few times. The rearrangement joins TRBV7-3 to TRBJ2-3; 7 nucleotides agree with TRBD2. J lost 5 bases, V lost 0 bases, and 5 bases had no gene match. This CDR3 contains 15 residues. Germline CDR1 reads SGHTA; CDR2 reads FQGTGA. Written as DNA, the CDR3 is TGTGCCAGCAGCTTAACGGCGGGAGAGTTAGATACGCAGTATTTT. It yields the protein CASSLTAGELDTQYF.

The chain recombines TRBV7-2 with TRBJ1-1; tentatively, D is TRBD1 (5 bases). V was clipped by 1 base and J by 1 base, with 13 bases between them. Per the germline V gene, CDR1 is SGHTA and CDR2 is FQGNSA. This CDR3 is built from 16 residues. The CDR3 coding sequence is TGTGCCAGCAGCTTAGGGGGGGGATTGGGGAACACTGAAGCTTTCTTT. This encodes CASSLGGGLGNTEAFF.